This T cell receptor (beta chain) was identified during a study of T cells expressing NK-cell markers. General study findings and limits: NKG2C+ dominant clonotype frequencies in 5 or 6 donors were roughly 1.0-7.5% of CD8+ T cells. Dominance of the CD3+CD56-NKG2C+ fraction by these clonotypes also held in a few donors. The study did not resolve the HCMV specificity of expanded NKG2C+ T cell clones.

This CDR3 has 15 residues. Germline CDR1 reads SGHTA; CDR2 reads FQGNSA. Using the 5' RACE reads, TCRdb records one entry per CDR3 protein without DNA. The sample data list 160,000 or so distinct CDR3 sequences. A remark on this clonotype: Its antigen is still unknown.

V usage is TRBV7-2 and J usage is TRBJ1-5; TCRdb selects TRBD1, and the lack of DNA leaves this call unchecked. The sequence was obtained from a woman aged 18-70 years in good health. Sequences were obtained from blood T cells: a sorted CD56 or NKG2C T cell subset, CD4+ or CD8+ T cells, or bulk PBMC T cells (not recorded which). CDR3 residues: CASSFDSEINQPQHF.